A single sample gave rise to the 4 T cell receptor beta chains below, sequenced in a study of blood T cell repertoires in COVID-19. Clones were read by immunoSEQ multiplex PCR, and TCRdb kept only the in-frame ones, dropping some. This sample has about 56,000 clones, with approximately 89% found just once. What was sequenced was peripheral blood. The source of these receptors is a woman aged 55 to 70 with COVID-19, enrolled during active disease.

The rearrangement links TRBV4-1 to TRBJ1-1; D perhaps matches TRBD1 (5 bases). The germline V and J ends were trimmed by 4 bases and 0 bases, with 12 bases remaining between them. The CDR3 runs 15 residues. CDR1 MGHRA and CDR2 YSYEKL come from the germline V gene. The CDR3 sequence is CASSLSGIMNTEAFF. The CDR3 DNA is TGCGCCAGCAGCCTGTCAGGGATAATGAACACTGAAGCTTTCTTT.

The chain joins TRBV3-1 (or the pseudogene TRBV3-2) to TRBJ1-3; 7 positions match TRBD1. CDR3 size: 15 residues. The junction had 6 bases not matched to a gene; V was cut back by 3 bases and J by 4 bases. Germline V CDR1 and CDR2: LGHDT, YNNKEL (reference sequence). In nucleotides, the CDR3 is TGTGCCAGCAGCCATTCCGGGACAGCCGGAAACACCATATATTTT. This gives the protein CASSHSGTAGNTIYF.

The sample holds one count of this clone. The CDR3 bases are TGCGCCAGCAGCTCTGTACTAGCGGGGGCCCCTGGGAATGAGCAGTTCTTC. It yields the protein CASSSVLAGAPGNEQFF. The chain links TRBV5-1 to TRBJ2-1; 11 nucleotides align to TRBD2. The J segment lost 7 bases and the V segment lost 3 bases, leaving 12 bases of the junction unmatched. The CDR3 consists of 17 residues. CDR1 and CDR2 (germline): SGHRS, YFSETQ.

The chain couples TRBV11-3 to TRBJ2-1, with 9 bases lining up with TRBD2. CDR1 SGHNT and CDR2 YENEEA come from the germline V gene. Losses at the gene ends were 5 bases for V and 5 bases for J; bases not matched to a gene: 10. CDR3 size: 16 residues. The DNA for the CDR3 is TGTGCCAGCAGCGCTTCCATTAGCGGGGGTCACAATGAGCAGTTCTTC. Translation: CASSASISGGHNEQFF.